This T cell receptor (beta chain) was recovered during a study of cytomegalovirus exposure and HLA in healthy donors. Study results and caveats: Solely CMV serostatus was available to characterize immune exposure. Using a false discovery rate of 0.05, a later analysis showed that some 16,000 TCR beta sequences were associated with HLA alleles. What a later analysis showed was that several of the most significant clusters appeared linked to common viral pathogens.

A multiplex PCR was run with 60 Vbeta primers and 13 Jbeta primers. Only in-frame clones appear in the TCRdb table, and some are missing; sequencing was by immunoSEQ multiplex PCR. This repertoire shows approximately 210,000 clones, 79% found once; its top ten account for 1.5%. Trimming shortened V by 0 bases and J by 4 bases, and 13 bases separated the two germline ends. The germline CDR1 and CDR2 sequences are LGHNA and YSLEER. The CDR3 consists of 16 residues. This clone was found a few times. Its target is unknown. The TCR was taken from a girl aged 10 to 17 in good health and CMV-seropositive. This chain uses TRBV4-3 with TRBJ1-5; D may be TRBD1 (5 bases). Sample: PBMCs. This CDR3 is CASSQDIGGRNQPQHF. In nucleotides, the CDR3 is TGCGCCAGCAGCCAAGATATCGGGGGGAGGAATCAGCCCCAGCATTTT.